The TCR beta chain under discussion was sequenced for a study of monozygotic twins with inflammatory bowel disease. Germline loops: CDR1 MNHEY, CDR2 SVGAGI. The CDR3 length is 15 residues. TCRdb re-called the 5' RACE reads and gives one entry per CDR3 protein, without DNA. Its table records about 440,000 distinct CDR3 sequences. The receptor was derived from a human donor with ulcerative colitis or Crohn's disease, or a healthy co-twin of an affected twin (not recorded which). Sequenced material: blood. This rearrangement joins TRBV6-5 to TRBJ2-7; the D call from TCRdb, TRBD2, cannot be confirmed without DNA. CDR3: CASSYSGGASYEQYF.